A selection of T cell receptor beta chains follows, all from one sample in a study of blood T cell repertoires in COVID-19. Clones were read by immunoSEQ multiplex PCR, and TCRdb kept only the in-frame ones, dropping some. The profile shows about 270,000 clones, 85% of them singletons. Sequencing was done on a sample of peripheral blood. These receptor sequences come from a woman in her 50s with active or convalescent COVID-19. Each CDR3 is given with its conserved first and last residue. The order of the fields is D gene, clone size, V gene, J gene, CDR3 DNA, CDR3 protein. The D gene is left open where the match is weak. Clone size is shown for a subset of rows, as once, few, many or a class of expanded clone.

d_call: TRBD1
clone_size: many
v_call: TRBV19
j_call: TRBJ2-3
cdr3_nt: TGTGCCAGTAGTTTCGGACAGGGGGCGGCTGATACGCAGTATTTT
cdr3_aa: CASSFGQGAADTQYF

d_call: NA
clone_size: few
v_call: TRBV19
j_call: TRBJ2-3
cdr3_nt: TGTGCCAGTAGTATCCTCCCCCCTAGCACAGATACGCAGTATTTT
cdr3_aa: CASSILPPSTDTQYF

d_call: NA
clone_size: NA
v_call: TRBV28
j_call: TRBJ2-3
cdr3_nt: TGTGCCAGCAGCGTAGCGACTAGCACAGATACGCAGTATTTT
cdr3_aa: CASSVATSTDTQYF

d_call: NA
clone_size: NA
v_call: TRBV28
j_call: TRBJ2-6
cdr3_nt: TGTGCCAGCAGTTTACCCCGACAGCGTGGGGCCAACGTCCTGACTTTC
cdr3_aa: CASSLPRQRGANVLTF

d_call: TRBD2
clone_size: NA
v_call: TRBV3-1/TRBV3-2
j_call: TRBJ2-7
cdr3_nt: TGTGCCAGCAGCCTAGACCCGAGCGGGAGTATCTACGAGCAGTACTTC
cdr3_aa: CASSLDPSGSIYEQYF

d_call: NA
clone_size: NA
v_call: TRBV30
j_call: TRBJ2-7
cdr3_nt: TGTGCCTGGACCCCCCTAGGCCGGGGTTTGTCATCGGAGCAGTACTTC
cdr3_aa: CAWTPLGRGLSSEQYF

d_call: TRBD1
clone_size: NA
v_call: TRBV27
j_call: TRBJ1-2
cdr3_nt: TGTGCCAGCAGTTTTGGGGACAGGGCCGGCTACACCTTC
cdr3_aa: CASSFGDRAGYTF

d_call: NA
clone_size: NA
v_call: TRBV5-1
j_call: TRBJ2-5
cdr3_nt: TGCGCCAGCAGCTTGGAAGGAGGCAAAGAGACCCAGTACTTC
cdr3_aa: CASSLEGGKETQYF

d_call: TRBD2
clone_size: NA
v_call: TRBV5-5
j_call: TRBJ2-7
cdr3_nt: TGTGCCAGCAGCTTTCTTGGACTAGTGTCAAGCGAGCAGTACTTC
cdr3_aa: CASSFLGLVSSEQYF

d_call: TRBD1
clone_size: NA
v_call: TRBV29-1
j_call: TRBJ2-2
cdr3_nt: TGCAGCGTTGGGGGCGGACAGGTCGGCACCGGGGAGCTGTTTTTT
cdr3_aa: CSVGGGQVGTGELFF

d_call: TRBD1
clone_size: NA
v_call: TRBV9
j_call: TRBJ1-1
cdr3_nt: TGTGCCAGCAGCGTAGGGGACAGAATGAACACTGAAGCTTTCTTT
cdr3_aa: CASSVGDRMNTEAFF

d_call: TRBD2
clone_size: NA
v_call: TRBV19
j_call: TRBJ2-1
cdr3_nt: TGTGCCAGTAGTAGTCTAGCGGCTATCAACAATGAGCAGTTCTTC
cdr3_aa: CASSSLAAINNEQFF

d_call: TRBD2
clone_size: NA
v_call: TRBV9
j_call: TRBJ2-1
cdr3_nt: TGTGCCAGCAGCGTTCGTTCTAGCGGGAGGGCCGGGTACAATGAGCAGTTCTTC
cdr3_aa: CASSVRSSGRAGYNEQFF

d_call: TRBD2
clone_size: NA
v_call: TRBV24-1
j_call: TRBJ2-3
cdr3_nt: TGTGCCACCAGTGATTGGACTAGCGGGAGGCAAGATACGCAGTATTTT
cdr3_aa: CATSDWTSGRQDTQYF

d_call: NA
clone_size: NA
v_call: TRBV5-1
j_call: TRBJ2-3
cdr3_nt: TGCGCCAGCAGCTTGGAAGCGCCCACAGATACGCAGTATTTT
cdr3_aa: CASSLEAPTDTQYF

d_call: NA
clone_size: NA
v_call: TRBV3-1/TRBV3-2
j_call: TRBJ1-4
cdr3_nt: TGTGCCAGCAGCCAAAGGGGCAGGGATACGATTAATGAAAAACTGTTTTTT
cdr3_aa: CASSQRGRDTINEKLFF

d_call: TRBD2
clone_size: NA
v_call: TRBV29-1
j_call: TRBJ2-3
cdr3_nt: TGCAGCGCCTTAGCGGGATTTAGCACAGATACGCAGTATTTT
cdr3_aa: CSALAGFSTDTQYF

d_call: NA
clone_size: NA
v_call: TRBV5-1
j_call: TRBJ2-5
cdr3_nt: TGCGCCAGCAGCTACCTGACGGGTAGCGACGAGACCCAGTACTTC
cdr3_aa: CASSYLTGSDETQYF

d_call: NA
clone_size: NA
v_call: TRBV19
j_call: TRBJ2-5
cdr3_nt: TGTGCCAGTAGCACAGGGTACCAAGAGACCCAGTACTTC
cdr3_aa: CASSTGYQETQYF

d_call: NA
clone_size: NA
v_call: TRBV20-1
j_call: TRBJ1-2
cdr3_nt: TGCAGTGCTAAAGGGGCAGTTGTCACCTTC
cdr3_aa: CSAKGAVVTF

d_call: NA
clone_size: few
v_call: TRBV29-1
j_call: TRBJ1-2
cdr3_nt: TGCAGCGTTGAATTGATAGGGAGGGGCGGCTACACCTTC
cdr3_aa: CSVELIGRGGYTF

d_call: NA
clone_size: NA
v_call: TRBV14
j_call: TRBJ1-1
cdr3_nt: TGTGCCACCCTTTTGACAGGCCGGGCTGAAGCTTTCTTT
cdr3_aa: CATLLTGRAEAFF

d_call: NA
clone_size: NA
v_call: TRBV28
j_call: TRBJ1-5
cdr3_nt: TGTGCCAGCAGTTTTTCAGGGCGCAATCAGCCCCAGCATTTT
cdr3_aa: CASSFSGRNQPQHF

d_call: TRBD2
clone_size: NA
v_call: TRBV27
j_call: TRBJ2-5
cdr3_nt: TGTGCCAGCAGTTTGGGACTAGCGGGAGGGGTAGAGACCCAGTACTTC
cdr3_aa: CASSLGLAGGVETQYF

d_call: TRBD2
clone_size: NA
v_call: TRBV27
j_call: TRBJ2-3
cdr3_nt: TGTGCCAGCAGTTTATGGTTAGCGGGAGGCTCAGATACGCAGTATTTT
cdr3_aa: CASSLWLAGGSDTQYF

d_call: NA
clone_size: NA
v_call: TRBV6-5
j_call: TRBJ1-5
cdr3_nt: TGTGCCAGCACAGGGGCAGGCGGCAATCAGCCCCAGCATTTT
cdr3_aa: CASTGAGGNQPQHF

d_call: NA
clone_size: NA
v_call: TRBV29-1
j_call: TRBJ1-1
cdr3_nt: TGCAGCGCCTCGACAGTGAACACTGAAGCTTTCTTT
cdr3_aa: CSASTVNTEAFF

d_call: NA
clone_size: NA
v_call: TRBV7-8
j_call: TRBJ1-1
cdr3_nt: TGTGCCAGCAGCTTAGCGACAGTGAACACTGAAGCTTTCTTT
cdr3_aa: CASSLATVNTEAFF

d_call: TRBD2
clone_size: NA
v_call: TRBV6-5
j_call: TRBJ2-7
cdr3_nt: TGTGCCAGCAGTAAATGGACTAGCGGAGCCTACGAGCAGTACTTC
cdr3_aa: CASSKWTSGAYEQYF

d_call: TRBD1
clone_size: NA
v_call: TRBV4-1
j_call: TRBJ2-2
cdr3_nt: TGCGCCAGCAGCCAAGGGTTAACAGGGGCCGGGGAGCTGTTTTTT
cdr3_aa: CASSQGLTGAGELFF

d_call: TRBD2
clone_size: NA
v_call: TRBV11-2
j_call: TRBJ2-7
cdr3_nt: TGTGCCAGCAGCTCAAGTTGGACTAGCGGGAGTCTAATCTCCGAGCAGTACTTC
cdr3_aa: CASSSSWTSGSLISEQYF

d_call: TRBD1
clone_size: NA
v_call: TRBV7-2
j_call: TRBJ2-5
cdr3_nt: TGTGCCAGCAGCTTAGCCAGGGGGCGAGGGAGAGAGACCCAGTACTTC
cdr3_aa: CASSLARGRGRETQYF

d_call: NA
clone_size: NA
v_call: TRBV6-1
j_call: TRBJ2-1
cdr3_nt: TGTGCCAGCAGTGAAGAGCCACTACAACTTAGTGAGCAGTTCTTC
cdr3_aa: CASSEEPLQLSEQFF